This TCR beta chain stems from a study of vaccination and CD4 T cells after COVID-19. In the study overall: Across the group, participants received two doses of either BNT162b2 or mRNA-1273 vaccine. Cellular stimulation was performed using overlapping spike peptides derived from SARS-CoV-2, HCoV-NL63, HCoV-OC43 and HCoV-229E. Culture controls were given either a CEFX pool, an HIV-1 Nef pool, or no peptide. Regarding the study as a whole: SARS-CoV-2-reactive clonotype medians increased from about 20 to 38, not significantly.

Comment on this clonotype: Its antigen is still unknown.

Treatment of the sample: roughly ten-day PBMC culture with coronavirus spike peptide pools or control peptides (ViraFEST assay). This CDR3 contains 17 residues. Per the germline V gene, CDR1 is SGDLS and CDR2 is YYNGEE. The germline V and J ends were trimmed by 1 base and 2 bases, with 18 bases remaining between them. The Oncomine TCR Beta short-read assay was applied to DNA of cultured CD4+ T cells. A single record per CDR3 protein comes from TCRdb applying MiXCR to the PCR reads. Seen here are about 11,000 distinct CDR3 sequences, 44% observed once, and the top ten hold approximately 7%. The sequence derives from a human donor who had recovered from COVID-19. The rearrangement joins TRBV9 to TRBJ2-5; maybe TRBD1 (6 bases). Specimen: CD4+ T cells from blood, cultured in vitro. CDR3 sequence reads: CASSVTQGHPRQETQYF. Here the CDR3 DNA reads TGTGCCAGCAGCGTAACACAGGGACATCCAAGACAAGAGACCCAGTACTTC.